This T cell receptor (beta chain) is drawn from a study of CD8+ T cells in alopecia areata. Study-wide results and caveats: Clarity of TCR sharing across patients fell short of that in mice, possibly HLA-related. Scalp repertoires also include resident alphabeta T cells from normal skin.

RNA was isolated and reverse transcribed to cDNA, the sequencing template. Clones were read by immunoSEQ multiplex PCR, and TCRdb kept only the in-frame ones, dropping some. The sample yields 70,000 to 95,000 clones, about 51% seen once. Alopecia areata patients had lesional scalp punch biopsies and peripheral blood taken from them. Isolation of CD4+ and CD8+ T cells from PBMCs was achieved by sorting. Trimming took 0 bases from V and 5 from J, leaving 1 base between them. Germline V gene sequence: CDR1 SGHTA, CDR2 FQGNSA. The CDR3 runs to 11 residues. On this clone itself: Its antigen remains unknown.

The genes are TRBV7-2 and TRBJ2-5; D uncertain. Material for sequencing was NKG2D-high CD8+ T cells sorted from blood. This TCR came from a human donor with alopecia areata. The CDR3 coding sequence is TGTGCCAGCAGCTTAGCGGAGACCCAGTACTTC. Translation: CASSLAETQYF.